The T cell receptor beta chain described here comes from a study of T cell repertoires in cytomegalovirus infection. Points from the study as a whole: The ex vivo response was dominated by HLA-C-restricted CMV-specific TCR beta clonotypes.

In the case of this clonotype: Its cognate antigen is unknown.

The V and J ends lost 1 base and 1 base respectively, with 14 bases between them. There are 17 residues in the CDR3. Germline V CDR1 and CDR2: SGHTA, FQGNSA. Each CDR3 protein gets one entry after TCRdb re-called the reads with MiXCR. The repertoire holds 90,000 to 110,000 distinct CDR3 sequences, with approximately 28% as singletons. V is TRBV7-2 and J is TRBJ2-1, with D perhaps TRBD2 (6 bases). Sample: CD8+ T cells from cultured PBMCs, taken from culture after CMV antigen stimulation. The TCR sequence derives from a human donor in good health (CMV status not recorded). Some clones in this sample may be carry-over from other donors' samples. DNA of the CDR3: TGTGCCAGCAGCTTAGTATTTCGGGGGAGTTCCTACAATGAGCAGTTCTTC. Its protein product is CASSLVFRGSSYNEQFF.